One TCR beta chain is described in this entry. This specimen comes from a study of T cell changes during pregnancy in multiple sclerosis. Trimming at V came to 4 bases and at J to 4 bases, leaving 4 bases not matched to a gene. The CDR3 has 14 residues. Germline V gene sequence: CDR1 SGHNT, CDR2 YYREEE (reference sequence). Sequenced by immunoSEQ multiplex PCR; TCRdb stores in-frame clones only, minus some. The table has about 44,000 clones, just under 95% seen once. This clonotype originated in a female donor with multiple sclerosis, enrolled in a pregnancy study. J is TRBJ1-5 and V is TRBV5-4; TRBD1 agrees at 8 bases. The starting material was CD4+ T cells from peripheral blood mononuclear cells, obtained in the first trimester of pregnancy. CDR3 region: CASSQQGGNQPQHF. DNA for the CDR3: TGTGCCAGCAGCCAACAGGGGGGGAATCAGCCCCAGCATTTT.